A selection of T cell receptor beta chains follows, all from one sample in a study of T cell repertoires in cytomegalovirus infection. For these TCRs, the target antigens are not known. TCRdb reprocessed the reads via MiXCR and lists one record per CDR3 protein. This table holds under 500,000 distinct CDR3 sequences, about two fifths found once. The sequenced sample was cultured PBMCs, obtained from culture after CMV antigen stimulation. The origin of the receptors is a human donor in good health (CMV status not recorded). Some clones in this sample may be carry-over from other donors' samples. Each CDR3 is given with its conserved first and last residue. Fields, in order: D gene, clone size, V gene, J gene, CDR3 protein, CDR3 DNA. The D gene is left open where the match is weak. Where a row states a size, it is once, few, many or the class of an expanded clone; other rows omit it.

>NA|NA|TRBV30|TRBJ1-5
CAWRGQGGNQPQHF
TGTGCCTGGAGGGGGCAGGGAGGCAATCAGCCCCAGCATTTT
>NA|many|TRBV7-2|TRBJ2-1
CASSPPGYNEQFF
TGTGCCAGCAGCCCCCCGGGTTACAATGAGCAGTTCTTC
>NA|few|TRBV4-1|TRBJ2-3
CASSQRTTTDTQYF
TGCGCCAGCAGCCAAAGGACAACCACAGATACGCAGTATTTT
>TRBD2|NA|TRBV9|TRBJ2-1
CASTPTSGREQFF
TGTGCCAGCACCCCGACTAGCGGGAGGGAGCAGTTCTTC
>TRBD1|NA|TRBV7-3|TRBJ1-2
CASSSHRDRGPLYGYTF
TGTGCCAGCAGCTCTCACCGGGACAGGGGGCCCCTATATGGCTACACCTTC
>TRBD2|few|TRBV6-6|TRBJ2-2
CASTLGTSGNTGELFF
TGTGCCAGCACCCTAGGGACTAGCGGAAACACCGGGGAGCTGTTTTTT
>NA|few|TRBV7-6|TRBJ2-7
CASSRATGLSSYEQYF
TGTGCCAGCAGTCGAGCCACAGGTCTGAGCTCCTACGAGCAGTACTTC
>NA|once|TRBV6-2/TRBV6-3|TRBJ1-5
CASSPERVGNQPQHF
TGTGCCAGCAGCCCGGAGAGGGTAGGCAATCAGCCCCAGCATTTT
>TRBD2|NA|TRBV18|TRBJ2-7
CASSPAGGHYEQYF
TGTGCCAGCTCACCAGCGGGGGGGCATTACGAGCAGTACTTC
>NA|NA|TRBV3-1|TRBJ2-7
CASSQGSLLYEQYF
TGTGCCAGCAGCCAGGGATCTTTGCTCTACGAGCAGTACTTC
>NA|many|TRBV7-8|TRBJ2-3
CASSLFGLGTDTQYF
TGTGCCAGCAGCTTATTCGGTCTCGGCACAGATACGCAGTATTTT
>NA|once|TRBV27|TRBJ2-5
CASSLWAGTAPGDQYF
TGTGCCAGCAGTTTATGGGCCGGGACCGCGCCGGGTGACCAGTACTTC
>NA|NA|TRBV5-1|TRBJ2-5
CASSPQVTGETQYF
TGCGCCAGCAGCCCACAGGTCACGGGGGAGACCCAGTACTTC
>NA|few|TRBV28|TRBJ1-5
CASSFWFNQPQHF
TGTGCCAGCAGTTTCTGGTTCAATCAGCCCCAGCATTTT
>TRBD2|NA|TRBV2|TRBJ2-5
CASSELTGGYQETQYF
TGTGCCAGCAGTGAACTCACGGGGGGATACCAAGAGACCCAGTACTTC
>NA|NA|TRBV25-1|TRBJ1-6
CASSEGFGSPLHF
TGTGCCAGCAGTGAAGGGTTTGGATCACCCCTCCACTTT
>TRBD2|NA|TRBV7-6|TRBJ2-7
CASSDTGLAHQYEQYF
TGTGCCAGCAGCGACACGGGACTAGCGCACCAATACGAGCAGTACTTC
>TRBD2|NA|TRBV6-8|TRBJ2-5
CASSRTSGGGTQYF
TGTGCCAGCAGCCGGACTAGCGGGGGGGGGACCCAGTACTTC
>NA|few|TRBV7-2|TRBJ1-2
CASSIGGSYGYTF
TGTGCCAGCAGCATAGGGGGTTCCTATGGCTACACCTTC
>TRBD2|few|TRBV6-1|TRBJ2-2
CASLGLAGAGELFF
TGTGCCAGCCTCGGACTAGCGGGGGCCGGGGAGCTGTTTTTT
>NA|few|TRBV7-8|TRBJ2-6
CASIKAGANVLTF
TGTGCCAGCATCAAGGCTGGGGCCAACGTCCTGACTTTC
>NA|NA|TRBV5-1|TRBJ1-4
CASSLEGPFPTNEKLFF
TGCGCCAGCAGCTTGGAGGGCCCGTTTCCAACTAATGAAAAACTGTTTTTT
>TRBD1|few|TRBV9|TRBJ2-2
CASSAPGTGGLTGGELFF
TGTGCCAGCAGCGCCCCCGGGACAGGGGGCCTAACAGGCGGGGAGCTGTTTTTT
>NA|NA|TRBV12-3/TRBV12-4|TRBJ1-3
CASSFGGNTIYF
TGTGCCAGCAGTTTCGGGGGAAACACCATATATTTT
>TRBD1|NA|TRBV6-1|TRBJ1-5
CASSEWGQGTQPQHF
TGTGCCAGCAGTGAATGGGGACAGGGCACTCAGCCCCAGCATTTT
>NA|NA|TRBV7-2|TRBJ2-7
CASSPGVAGLGEQYF
TGTGCCAGCAGCCCGGGGGTGGCGGGGCTTGGGGAGCAGTACTTC
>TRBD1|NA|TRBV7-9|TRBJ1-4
CASSARQGDKLFF
TGTGCCAGCAGCGCCCGACAGGGGGATAAACTGTTTTTT
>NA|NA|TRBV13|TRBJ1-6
CASSFGTGNSPLHF
TGTGCCAGCAGCTTCGGGACCGGTAATTCACCCCTCCACTTT
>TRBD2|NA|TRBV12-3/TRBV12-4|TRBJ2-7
CASSTQMGARGVEQYF
TGTGCCAGCAGTACCCAGATGGGCGCCCGGGGGGTTGAGCAGTACTTC
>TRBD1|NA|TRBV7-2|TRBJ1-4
CANSHGTGGDEKLFF
TGTGCCAACAGCCACGGGACAGGGGGCGATGAAAAACTGTTTTTT
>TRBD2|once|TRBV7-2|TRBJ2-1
CASSKGLAGARNEQFF
TGTGCCAGCAGCAAAGGACTAGCGGGAGCGAGGAATGAGCAGTTCTTC
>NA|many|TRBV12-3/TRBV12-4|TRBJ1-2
CASSSQVFLKYGYTF
TGTGCCAGCAGTTCACAGGTATTTCTGAAGTATGGCTACACCTTC
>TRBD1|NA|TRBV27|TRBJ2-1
CASSPRNRGNYNEQFF
TGTGCCAGCAGTCCTCGTAACAGGGGGAACTACAATGAGCAGTTCTTC
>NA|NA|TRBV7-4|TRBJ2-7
CASSLGSGGSEQYF
TGTGCCAGCAGTCTTGGTAGTGGGGGGTCCGAGCAGTACTTC
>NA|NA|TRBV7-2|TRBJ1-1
CASSLVSQMNTEALF
TGTGCCAGCAGCTTAGTTAGCCAAATGAACACTGAAGCTTTGTTT
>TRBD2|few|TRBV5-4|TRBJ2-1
CASSLMGLADIEQFF
TGTGCCAGCAGCTTGATGGGACTAGCGGATATTGAGCAGTTCTTC
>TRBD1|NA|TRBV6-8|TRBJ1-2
CASSAPHRGDYGYTF
TGTGCCAGCAGTGCCCCCCACAGGGGGGACTATGGCTACACCTTC
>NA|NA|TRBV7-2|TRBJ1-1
CASSHTKQGSTEAFF
TGTGCCAGCAGCCATACTAAACAGGGCTCCACTGAAGCTTTCTTT
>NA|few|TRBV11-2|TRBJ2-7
CASSLVGIEQYF
TGTGCCAGCAGCTTAGTCGGGATCGAGCAGTACTTC
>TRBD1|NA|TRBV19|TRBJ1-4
CASRGQGNEKLFF
TGTGCCAGTAGAGGACAGGGAAATGAAAAACTGTTTTTT
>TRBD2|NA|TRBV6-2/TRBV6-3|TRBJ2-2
CASRAGGTSGTGELFF
TGTGCCAGCCGGGCCGGAGGGACTAGCGGAACCGGGGAGCTGTTTTTT
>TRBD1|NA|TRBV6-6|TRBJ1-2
CASSYPLQGTYGYTF
TGTGCCAGCAGTTACCCTCTACAGGGGACCTATGGCTACACCTTC
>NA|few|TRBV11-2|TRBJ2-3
CASSLDRADSTDTQYF
TGTGCCAGCAGCTTAGATCGGGCAGACAGCACAGATACGCAGTATTTT
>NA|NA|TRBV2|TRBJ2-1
CASSEGWAYNEQFF
TGTGCCAGCAGTGAGGGGTGGGCCTACAATGAGCAGTTCTTC
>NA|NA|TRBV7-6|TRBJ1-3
CASSLAGVAGNTIYF
TGTGCCAGCAGCTTAGCAGGGGTTGCTGGAAACACCATATATTTT
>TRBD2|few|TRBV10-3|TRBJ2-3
CAMRASGEGDTQYF
TGTGCCATGAGGGCTAGCGGGGAGGGAGATACGCAGTATTTT
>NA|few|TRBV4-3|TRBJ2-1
CASSQDRVLYNEQFF
TGCGCCAGCAGCCAAGATCGGGTCCTCTACAATGAGCAGTTCTTC
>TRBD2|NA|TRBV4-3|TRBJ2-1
CASSRTVGTSSYNEQFF
TGCGCCAGCAGCCGAACGGTGGGGACTAGCAGTTACAATGAGCAGTTCTTC
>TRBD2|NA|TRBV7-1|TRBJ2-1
CASSHPMTSGGSSYNEQFF
TGTGCCAGCAGCCACCCCATGACTAGCGGGGGGAGCTCCTACAATGAGCAGTTCTTC
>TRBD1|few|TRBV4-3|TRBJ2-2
CASSPHRIDRATGELFF
TGCGCCAGCAGCCCGCACCGTATAGACAGGGCCACCGGGGAGCTGTTTTTT